This record covers a single T cell receptor beta chain. The V gene lost 2 bases and the J gene lost 3 bases, with 17 bases spanning the gap. The germline V gene has CDR1 LGHNT and CDR2 FRNRAP. The length of the CDR3 is 17 residues. This sample stems from a study of blood T cell repertoires in COVID-19. Study in general: In each case, the material was cDNA or gDNA derived from T cells, B-cell-depleted T cells, or PBMCs.

TCRdb's copy holds only in-frame clones and misses some; the assay was immunoSEQ multiplex PCR. The sample includes fewer than 300,000 clones, 80% to 90% seen only once; the top ten take just under 6.5%. The sample was peripheral blood. The chain links TRBV12-5 to TRBJ2-1; D gene ambiguous. The TCR sequence derives from a woman aged 45-60 years with COVID-19, enrolled during active disease. This CDR3 reads CASGLTKDPEVYNEQFF. The CDR3 DNA reads as TGTGCTAGTGGTTTGACCAAAGACCCCGAGGTCTACAATGAGCAGTTCTTC. Variable domain in full (rest from reference TRBV12-5 and TRBJ2-1): DARVTQTPRHKVTEMGQEVTMRCQPILGHNTVFWYRQTMMQGLELLAYFRNRAPLDDSGMPKDRFSAEMPDATLATLKIQPSEPRDSAVYFCASGLTKDPEVYNEQFFGPGTRLTVL.